One and the same sample provided the 30 T cell receptor beta chains below, sequenced in a study of blood T cell repertoires in COVID-19. Data came from immunoSEQ multiplex PCR; TCRdb stores just in-frame clones and leaves some out. In the table there are about 84,000 clones, more than 90% of which are singletons. The specimen was peripheral blood. Receptors originate from a human donor with active COVID-19. The donor label of this sample is uncertain.

V is TRBV9 and J is TRBJ2-7, with D possibly matching TRBD2 (6 bases). Germline V gene sequence: CDR1 SGDLS, CDR2 YYNGEE. This CDR3 comprises 13 residues. The V end lost 0 bases, the J end lost 6 bases, and 10 bases lay between the germline ends. The CDR3 sequence is CASSVVEGGEQYF. The CDR3 DNA is TGTGCCAGCAGCGTAGTGGAGGGTGGCGAGCAGTACTTC.

The chain combines TRBV19 with TRBJ2-7; possible D gene TRBD1, 5 bases. V lost 3 bases, J lost 4 bases, and 16 bases lay in between. The V gene's germline CDR1 is LNHDA and CDR2 SQIVND (reference sequence). The CDR3 extends over 15 amino acids. The CDR3 reads CASSILGQYGYEQYF. The CDR3, as DNA: TGTGCCAGTAGTATTCTGGGGCAATATGGATACGAGCAGTACTTC. Together with reference TRBV19 and TRBJ2-7, the CDR3 gives the full variable domain: DGGITQSPKYLFRKEGQNVTLSCEQNLNHDAMYWYRQDPGQGLRLIYYSQIVNDFQKGDIAEGYSVSREKKESFPLTVTSAQKNPTAFYLCASSILGQYGYEQYFGPGTRLTVT.

V is TRBV7-2 and J is TRBJ1-5; D is perhaps TRBD1 (6 bases). This CDR3 region has 14 residues. The V gene lost 5 bases and the J gene lost 4 bases, with 12 bases spanning the gap. CDR1 is SGHTA and CDR2 is FQGNSA in the germline V gene. Here the CDR3 DNA reads TGTGCCAGCAGCCCCGGGACATCGAATCAGCCCCAGCATTTT. Protein sequence: CASSPGTSNQPQHF.

The chain joins TRBV29-1 to TRBJ2-1, with 8 bases that match TRBD2. The V gene's germline CDR1 is SQVTM and CDR2 ANQGSEA. There are 13 residues in the CDR3. The trim removed 7 bases at V and 5 bases at J, leaving 7 bases unmatched. CDR3 in amino acids: CSARTSSDNEQFF. As DNA, the CDR3 is TGCAGCGCTAGGACTAGCTCGGACAATGAGCAGTTCTTC.

The chain links TRBV6-7 to TRBJ2-7, with 8 bases that match TRBD2. TRBV6-7 is an open reading frame, and its role is uncertain. Germline trimming cut 7 bases from V and 4 bases from J; bases unmatched to any gene: 15. CDR3 length: 16 amino acids. CDR3 in amino acids: CASTTLGRTSPYEQYF. Here the CDR3 DNA reads TGTGCCAGCACCACACTTGGGCGGACTAGCCCGTACGAGCAGTACTTC.

The genes are TRBV28 and TRBJ1-4, with D perhaps TRBD1 (6 bases). Per the germline V gene, CDR1 is MDHEN and CDR2 is SYDVKM. This CDR3 is built from 15 residues. V lost 3 bases, J lost 6 bases, and 14 bases lay in between. CDR3: CASSFGGASHEKLFF. The CDR3 region has the DNA TGTGCCAGCAGTTTCGGGGGGGCTTCACATGAAAAACTGTTTTTT.

V gene TRBV5-1 combines with J gene TRBJ2-2; 12 bases align to TRBD1. From germline, CDR1 is SGHRS and CDR2 YFSETQ. V lost 7 bases to trimming and J lost 0 bases; unmatched junction nucleotides: 4. The CDR3 extends over 16 amino acids. The CDR3 nucleotides read TGCGCCAGCGGGACAGGGGGCGCTTCGAACACCGGGGAGCTGTTTTTT. Protein sequence: CASGTGGASNTGELFF.

The chain employs TRBV15 and TRBJ2-1; TRBD1 matches at 10 bases. The CDR3 covers 16 residues. J gave up 5 bases and V 4 bases, and 8 bases lay outside the gene matches. Germline CDR1 is LNHNV and CDR2 is YYDKDF (reference sequence). The CDR3 nucleotides are TGTGCCACCAGCAAGACCAGGGACAGGGGAGACAATGAGCAGTTCTTC. It is translated as CATSKTRDRGDNEQFF.

The CDR3 sequence is CASSGGTGGVYGYTF. The DNA for the CDR3 is TGCGCCAGCAGCGGAGGGACAGGGGGAGTCTATGGCTACACCTTC. V and J are TRBV5-1 and TRBJ1-2; TRBD1 matches 11 bases. This CDR3 comprises 15 residues. From germline, CDR1 is SGHRS and CDR2 YFSETQ. J was trimmed by 4 bases and V by 4 bases; bases with no gene match: 6.

This chain uses TRBV28 with TRBJ1-1, with a weak D call TRBD1 (6 bases). The CDR3 has 16 residues. Per germline, CDR1 MDHEN and CDR2 SYDVKM. Trimming removed 7 bases from V and 0 bases from J, with 18 bases in between. Written as DNA, the CDR3 is TGTGCCAGCACCAGTTCCGGACAGCTCATGAACACTGAAGCTTTCTTT. Its protein product is CASTSSGQLMNTEAFF.

This clone was picked up one time. The chain uses TRBV11-2 and TRBJ2-2, with 10 bases lining up with TRBD2. The CDR3 is 15 residues long. V trimming: 2 bases; J trimming: 6 bases; junction bases outside the gene matches: 3. In germline, CDR1 is SGHAT, CDR2 FQNNGV. The CDR3 coding sequence is TGTGCCAGCAGCTTAAATGGACTAGCGGCCGGGGAGCTGTTTTTT. Residues: CASSLNGLAAGELFF.

The chain carries TRBV4-1 and TRBJ2-3, with 10 bases fitting TRBD2. The V segment lost 0 bases and the J segment 2 bases; nucleotides outside the gene matches: 8. The germline V gene encodes CDR1 MGHRA and CDR2 YSYEKL. The CDR3 sequence is 18 residues long. CDR3 DNA: TGCGCCAGCAGCCAAGACCTCCGACTAGCGGGCTACACAGATACGCAGTATTTT. Translation gives CASSQDLRLAGYTDTQYF.

The CDR3 coding sequence is TGTGCCAGCAGCCCCCGGGACAGGGCTGAGACCCAGTACTTC. Translated: CASSPRDRAETQYF. The chain recombines TRBV7-9 with TRBJ2-5; 9 bases align to TRBD1. Per the germline V gene, CDR1 is SEHNR and CDR2 is FQNEAQ (reference sequence). V dropped 5 bases and J dropped 5; count of bases not matched to a gene: 6. This CDR3 comprises 14 residues.

The chain has TRBV28 and TRBJ2-1; 8 bases line up with TRBD1. V trimming: 6 bases; J trimming: 4 bases; junction bases outside the gene matches: 2. CDR1 and CDR2 (germline): MDHEN, SYDVKM. This CDR3 is built from 13 residues. This chain's CDR3 is CASSRQGYNEQFF. The CDR3 coding sequence is TGTGCCAGCAGCAGACAGGGGTACAATGAGCAGTTCTTC.

This chain links TRBV24-1 with TRBJ2-1, with 15 bases fitting TRBD2. The CDR3 consists of 15 residues. CDR1 and CDR2 from the germline V gene are KGHDR and SFDVKD. Germline trimming cut 7 bases from V and 8 bases from J; bases unmatched to any gene: 5. CDR3 residues: CATRGTSGRLDEQFF. As DNA, the CDR3 is TGTGCCACCAGAGGGACTAGCGGGAGGTTGGATGAGCAGTTCTTC.

The rearrangement joins TRBV6-5 to TRBJ2-1; 10 bases are a match to TRBD2. Per the germline V gene, CDR1 is MNHEY and CDR2 is SVGAGI. This CDR3 has 15 amino acids. V lost 2 bases and J lost 12; bases outside the gene matches: 10. Written as DNA, the CDR3 is TGTGCCAGCAGTTACACGGCTAGCGGGAGTGTAAGGCAGTTCTTC. This gives the protein CASSYTASGSVRQFF.

There are a few counts of this clone. The chain couples TRBV4-1 to TRBJ2-7; possibly TRBD1 for D (5 bases). CDR1 MGHRA and CDR2 YSYEKL come from the germline V gene. V lost 4 bases, J lost 1 base, and 20 bases lay in between. This CDR3 contains 17 residues. CDR3 sequence: CASSPSARVEASYEQYF. The DNA of the CDR3 is TGCGCCAGCAGCCCTTCCGCCAGGGTAGAAGCATCCTACGAGCAGTACTTC.

The V and J genes are TRBV7-2 and TRBJ2-7; a weak D match, TRBD2 (5 bases). This CDR3 region has 16 residues. The V and J ends lost 5 bases and 0 bases respectively, with 17 bases between them. Germline CDR1 and CDR2: SGHTA and FQGNSA. In DNA, the CDR3 is TGTGCCAGCAGCCTTACTTTTCGCGGAGGCTCCTACGAGCAGTACTTC. As protein: CASSLTFRGGSYEQYF.

The chain employs TRBV29-1 and TRBJ2-3, with D perhaps TRBD2 (6 bases). The CDR3 extends over 14 amino acids. CDR1 is SQVTM and CDR2 is ANQGSEA in the germline V gene. The V end was cut by 7 bases, the J end by 4 bases, with 18 bases between. The chain's CDR3 is CSGAEGVGADTQYF. The CDR3 coding sequence is TGCAGCGGAGCGGAGGGCGTTGGGGCAGATACGCAGTATTTT.

Here the CDR3 DNA reads TGTGCCAGCAGCTCCCTGATCGGGTACGGCTACACCTTC. This encodes CASSSLIGYGYTF. V is TRBV5-6 and J is TRBJ1-2; D uncertain. CDR1 SGHDT and CDR2 YYEEEE come from the germline V gene. Trimming removed 3 bases from V and 8 bases from J, with 14 bases in between. The CDR3 extends over 13 amino acids.

The chain employs TRBV5-1 and TRBJ2-7, with TRBD1 identical over 10 bases. The J segment lost 0 bases and the V segment lost 3 bases, leaving 3 bases of the junction unmatched. Germline CDR1 and CDR2: SGHRS and YFSETQ. The CDR3 covers 15 residues. The CDR3 nucleotides read TGCGCCAGCAGCTGGGGACAGGGGAGCTCCTACGAGCAGTACTTC. This gives the protein CASSWGQGSSYEQYF.

CDR3 DNA sequence: TGTGCCAGCAGCTTAGGTGGGGTCGCGGGAGGTGAGCAGTACTTC. Translated, it gives CASSLGGVAGGEQYF. The genes are TRBV13 and TRBJ2-7; 8 positions match TRBD2. Trimming removed 0 bases from V and 7 bases from J; junction bases left unmatched: 8. Germline CDR1 PRHDT, CDR2 FYEKMQ (reference sequence). This CDR3 region has 15 residues.

The J gene is TRBJ2-5, the V gene TRBV14; 10 bases align to TRBD1. Trimming cost V 3 bases and J 5 bases; bases outside gene matches: 9. The CDR3 sequence is 16 residues long. The germline gives CDR1 SGHDN, CDR2 FVKESK. CDR3 coding DNA: TGTGCCAGCAGCCATCGACAGGGGGCGTTACTTGAGACCCAGTACTTC. This translates into CASSHRQGALLETQYF.

This sequence joins TRBV9 and TRBJ2-7; maybe TRBD2 (5 bases). The germline V and J ends were trimmed by 3 bases and 4 bases, with 8 bases remaining between them. Germline V gives CDR1 SGDLS, CDR2 YYNGEE. The CDR3 length is 12 residues. CDR3 residues: CASSASGYEQYF. The CDR3 bases are TGTGCCAGCAGCGCTTCGGGATACGAGCAGTACTTC. Full variable domain (missing parts from reference TRBV9 and TRBJ2-7): DSGVTQTPKHLITATGQRVTLRCSPRSGDLSVYWYQQSLDQGLQFLIQYYNGEERAKGNILERFSAQQFPDLHSELNLSSLELGDSALYFCASSASGYEQYFGPGTRLTVT.

The genes are TRBV14 and TRBJ1-4; possibly TRBD1 for D (5 bases). The V gene's germline CDR1 is SGHDN and CDR2 FVKESK. V was clipped by 4 bases and J by 8 bases, with 14 bases between them. The CDR3 runs 14 residues. The CDR3 spells CASSRGGSAEKLFF. CDR3 DNA: TGTGCCAGCAGCCGGGGGGGATCGGCGGAAAAACTGTTTTTT.

The chain is built from TRBV10-3 and TRBJ1-6; D is possibly TRBD1 (5 bases). The V end lost 2 bases, the J end lost 10 bases, and 12 bases lay between the germline ends. Germline lookup yields CDR1 ENHRY and CDR2 SYGVKD. The CDR3 is 14 amino acids. CDR3 coding DNA: TGTGCCATCAGTGAGGGGGACGGGGGATCACCCCTCCACTTT. This gives the protein CAISEGDGGSPLHF.

The chain couples TRBV7-4 to TRBJ1-4; 8 positions agree with TRBD1. CDR1 and CDR2 from the germline V gene are SGHVT and SQSDAQ. The V and J ends lost 6 bases and 6 bases, in that order; junction bases with no gene match: 9. The CDR3 length is 15 residues. The CDR3 DNA sequence: TGTGCCAGCAGTTTCAAGGACAGGGATGATGAAAAACTGTTTTTT. Its protein is CASSFKDRDDEKLFF.

J is TRBJ2-3 and V is TRBV11-3; D is possibly TRBD2 (5 bases). The CDR3 covers 15 residues. CDR1 is SGHNT and CDR2 is YENEEA in the germline V gene. V was cut by 0 bases and J by 5 bases, with 12 bases left in between. In DNA form, the CDR3 reads TGTGCCAGCAGCTTAGACCCGACCCGGGGAGATACGCAGTATTTT. It is translated as CASSLDPTRGDTQYF.

The chain has TRBV28 and TRBJ2-7, with 7 bases fitting TRBD1. V lost 5 bases, J lost 2 bases, and 3 bases stayed unmatched. The length of the CDR3 is 13 residues. Germline loops: CDR1 MDHEN, CDR2 SYDVKM. DNA of the CDR3: TGTGCCAGCAGTCTGGGACAGCCCTACGAGCAGTACTTC. The encoded protein is CASSLGQPYEQYF.

The chain uses TRBV2 and TRBJ1-1; D call uncertain. Germline V gives CDR1 SNHLY, CDR2 FYNNEI. Trimming removed 4 bases at V and 3 bases at J, with 9 bases between. The CDR3 length is 13 residues. CDR3 sequence (DNA): TGTGCCAGCAGTGTAGCCGGGGACACTGAAGCTTTCTTT. Translated: CASSVAGDTEAFF.